This T cell receptor beta chain was observed in a study of CD8 T cells in Susac syndrome. In the study overall: Among sequenced Susac syndrome patients, roughly six had active disease and roughly eight were in remission.

The germline V and J ends were trimmed by 0 bases and 4 bases, with 14 bases remaining between them. Germline values: CDR1 SGDLS, CDR2 YYNGEE. The CDR3 consists of 15 residues. Random hexamers were used to reverse transcribe the RNA input (about 0.45 to 1 ug). In TCRdb, the immunoSEQ multiplex PCR reads were re-called with MiXCR into one record per CDR3 protein. The sample carries some 100,000 distinct CDR3 sequences, 95% recorded once. The sequence derives from a human donor with Susac syndrome. The sample was CD8+ T cells from PBMCs. V usage is TRBV9 and J usage is TRBJ2-7; maybe TRBD1 (6 bases). CDR3 DNA: TGTGCCAGCAGCGTAGGCTTTCAGGGGATTTACGAGCAGTACTTC. Its protein product is CASSVGFQGIYEQYF.